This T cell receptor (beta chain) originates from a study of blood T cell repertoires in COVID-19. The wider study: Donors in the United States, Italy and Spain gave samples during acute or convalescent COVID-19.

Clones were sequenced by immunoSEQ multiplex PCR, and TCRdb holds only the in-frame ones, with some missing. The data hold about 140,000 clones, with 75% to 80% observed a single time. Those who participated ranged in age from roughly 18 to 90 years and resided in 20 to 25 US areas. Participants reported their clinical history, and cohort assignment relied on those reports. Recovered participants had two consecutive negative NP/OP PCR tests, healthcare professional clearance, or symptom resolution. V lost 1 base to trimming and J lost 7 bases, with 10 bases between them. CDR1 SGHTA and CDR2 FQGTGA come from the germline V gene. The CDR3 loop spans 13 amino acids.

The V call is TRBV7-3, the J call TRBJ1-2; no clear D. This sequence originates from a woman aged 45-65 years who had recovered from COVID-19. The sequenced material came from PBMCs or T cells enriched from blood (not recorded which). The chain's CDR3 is CASSLKPSGGYTF. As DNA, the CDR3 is TGTGCCAGCAGCTTAAAACCTTCGGGTGGCTACACCTTC. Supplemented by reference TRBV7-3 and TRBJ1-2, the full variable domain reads GAGVSQTPSNKVTEKGKYVELRCDPISGHTALYWYRQSLGQGPEFLIYFQGTGAADDSGLPNDRFFAVRPEGSVSTLKIQRTERGDSAVYLCASSLKPSGGYTFGSGTRLTVV.